Below, one TCR beta chain is given with its context. Only in-frame clones appear in the TCRdb table, and some are missing; sequencing was by immunoSEQ multiplex PCR. The sample consists of fewer than 70,000 clones, 94% of them appearing once. This sample stems from a study of technical replicates of blood from a few donors. The CDR3 spans 14 residues. In germline, CDR1 is SGHNT, CDR2 YENEEA. Trimming pared 0 bases from V and 8 bases from J, leaving 10 bases between. The sequence was collected from a human donor in good health. The specimen was T cells isolated from PBMCs. This chain connects TRBV11-3 to TRBJ1-4; no firm D call. This CDR3 reads CASSLDQTGEKLFF. The CDR3 DNA is TGTGCCAGCAGCTTAGACCAGACGGGAGAAAAACTGTTTTTT.